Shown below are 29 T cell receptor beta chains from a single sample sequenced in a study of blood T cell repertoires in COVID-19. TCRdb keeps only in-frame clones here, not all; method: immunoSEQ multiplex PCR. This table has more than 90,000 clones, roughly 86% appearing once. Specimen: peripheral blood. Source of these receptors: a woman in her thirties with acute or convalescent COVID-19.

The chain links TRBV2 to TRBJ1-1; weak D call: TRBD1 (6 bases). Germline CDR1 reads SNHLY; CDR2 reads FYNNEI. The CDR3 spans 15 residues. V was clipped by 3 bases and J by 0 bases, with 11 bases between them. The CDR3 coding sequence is TGTGCCAGCAGTGACCCAGGGGCTTTGAACACTGAAGCTTTCTTT. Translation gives CASSDPGALNTEAFF.

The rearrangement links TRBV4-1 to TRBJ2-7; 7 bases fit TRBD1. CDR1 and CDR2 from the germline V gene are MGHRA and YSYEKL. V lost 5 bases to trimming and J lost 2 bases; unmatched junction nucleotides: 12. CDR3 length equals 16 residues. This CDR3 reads CASSDMFGTETYEQYF. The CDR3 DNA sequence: TGCGCCAGCAGCGACATGTTCGGGACAGAGACCTACGAGCAGTACTTC.

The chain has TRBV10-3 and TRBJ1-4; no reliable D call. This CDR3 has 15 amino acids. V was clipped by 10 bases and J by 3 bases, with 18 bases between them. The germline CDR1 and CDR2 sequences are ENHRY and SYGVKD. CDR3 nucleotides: TGTGCCACCTCGTCGAGGGCCCAGTCTAATGAAAAACTGTTTTTT. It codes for CATSSRAQSNEKLFF.

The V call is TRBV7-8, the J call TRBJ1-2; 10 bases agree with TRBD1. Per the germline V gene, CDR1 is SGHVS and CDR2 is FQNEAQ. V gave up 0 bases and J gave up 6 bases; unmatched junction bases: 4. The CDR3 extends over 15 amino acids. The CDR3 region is CASSLALGTGDGYTF. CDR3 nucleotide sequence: TGTGCCAGCAGCTTAGCCCTCGGGACAGGGGATGGCTACACCTTC.

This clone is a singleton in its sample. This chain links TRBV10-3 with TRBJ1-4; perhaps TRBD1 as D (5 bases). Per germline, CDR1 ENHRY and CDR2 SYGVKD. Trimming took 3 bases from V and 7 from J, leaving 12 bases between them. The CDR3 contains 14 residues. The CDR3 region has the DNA TGTGCCATCAGTGACCTTCAGGGAGGTGAAAAACTGTTTTTT. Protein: CAISDLQGGEKLFF.

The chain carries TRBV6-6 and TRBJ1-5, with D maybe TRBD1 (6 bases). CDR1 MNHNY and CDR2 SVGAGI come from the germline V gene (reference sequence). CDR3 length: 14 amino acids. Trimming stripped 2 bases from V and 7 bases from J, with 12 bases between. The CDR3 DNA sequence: TGTGCCAGCAGTTACGGGGAGGGGACACAGCCCCAGCATTTT. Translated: CASSYGEGTQPQHF.

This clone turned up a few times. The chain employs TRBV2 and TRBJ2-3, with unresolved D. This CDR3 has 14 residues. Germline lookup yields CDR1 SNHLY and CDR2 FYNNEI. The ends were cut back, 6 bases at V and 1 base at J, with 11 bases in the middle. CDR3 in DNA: TGTGCCAGCAGGAACGAACGAGGCACAGATACGCAGTATTTT. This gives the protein CASRNERGTDTQYF.

CDR3 protein: CASGNPRGQGNTEAFF. The DNA for the CDR3 is TGTGCTAGTGGTAACCCCCGGGGACAGGGGAACACTGAAGCTTTCTTT. The rearrangement joins TRBV12-5 to TRBJ1-1, with 9 bases matching TRBD1. This CDR3 has 16 amino acids. Germline lookup yields CDR1 LGHNT and CDR2 FRNRAP. V gave up 5 bases and J gave up 1 base; unmatched junction bases: 8.

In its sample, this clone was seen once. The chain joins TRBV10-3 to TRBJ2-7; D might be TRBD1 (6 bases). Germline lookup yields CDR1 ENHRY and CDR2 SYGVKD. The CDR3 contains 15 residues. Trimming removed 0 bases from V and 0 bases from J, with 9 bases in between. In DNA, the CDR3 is TGTGCCATCAGTGAGTCGCAGGGGCCCTCCTACGAGCAGTACTTC. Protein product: CAISESQGPSYEQYF.

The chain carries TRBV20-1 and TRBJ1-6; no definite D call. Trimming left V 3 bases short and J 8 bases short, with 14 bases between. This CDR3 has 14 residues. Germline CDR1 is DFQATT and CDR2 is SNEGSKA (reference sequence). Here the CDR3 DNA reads TGCAGTGCTAGTCGAGGCGGGGTGGATTCACCCCTCCACTTT. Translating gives CSASRGGVDSPLHF.

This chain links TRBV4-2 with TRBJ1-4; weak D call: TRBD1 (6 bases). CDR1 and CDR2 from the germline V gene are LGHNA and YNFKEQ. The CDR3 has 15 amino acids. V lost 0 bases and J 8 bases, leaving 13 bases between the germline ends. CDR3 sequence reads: CASSQDPTGEEKLFF. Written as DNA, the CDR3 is TGTGCCAGCAGCCAAGATCCGACAGGCGAAGAAAAACTGTTTTTT.

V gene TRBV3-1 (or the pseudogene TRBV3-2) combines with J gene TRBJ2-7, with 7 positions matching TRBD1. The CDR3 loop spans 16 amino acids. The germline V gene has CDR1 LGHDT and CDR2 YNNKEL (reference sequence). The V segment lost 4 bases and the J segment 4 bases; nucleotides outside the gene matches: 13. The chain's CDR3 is CASSLSQGQLLYEQYF. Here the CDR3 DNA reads TGTGCCAGCAGCCTGTCGCAGGGACAGTTACTATACGAGCAGTACTTC.

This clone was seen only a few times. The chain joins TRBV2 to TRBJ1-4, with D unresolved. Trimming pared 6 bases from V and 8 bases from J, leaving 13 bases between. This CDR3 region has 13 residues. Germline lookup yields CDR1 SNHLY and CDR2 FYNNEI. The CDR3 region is CASRGSLGEKLFF. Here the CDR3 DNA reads TGTGCCAGCAGAGGGAGTTTAGGGGAAAAACTGTTTTTT.

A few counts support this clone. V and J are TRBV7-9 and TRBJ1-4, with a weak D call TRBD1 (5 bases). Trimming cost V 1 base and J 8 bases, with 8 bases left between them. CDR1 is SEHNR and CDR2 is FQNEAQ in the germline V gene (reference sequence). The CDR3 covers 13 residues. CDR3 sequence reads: CASSLGGQEKLFF. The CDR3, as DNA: TGTGCCAGCAGCTTAGGGGGCCAGGAAAAACTGTTTTTT.

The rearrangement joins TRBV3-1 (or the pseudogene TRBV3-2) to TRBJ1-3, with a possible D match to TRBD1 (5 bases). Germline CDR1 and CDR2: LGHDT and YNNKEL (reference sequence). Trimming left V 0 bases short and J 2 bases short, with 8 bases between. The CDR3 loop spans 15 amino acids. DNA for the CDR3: TGTGCCAGCAGCCAAGATTCAGGGACTGGAAACACCATATATTTT. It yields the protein CASSQDSGTGNTIYF.

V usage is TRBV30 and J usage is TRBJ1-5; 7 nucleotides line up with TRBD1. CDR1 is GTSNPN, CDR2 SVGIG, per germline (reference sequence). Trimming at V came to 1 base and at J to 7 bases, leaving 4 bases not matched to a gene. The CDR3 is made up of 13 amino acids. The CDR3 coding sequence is TGTGCCTGGAGTGGTTACAGGGGCCAGCCCCAGCATTTT. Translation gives CAWSGYRGQPQHF.

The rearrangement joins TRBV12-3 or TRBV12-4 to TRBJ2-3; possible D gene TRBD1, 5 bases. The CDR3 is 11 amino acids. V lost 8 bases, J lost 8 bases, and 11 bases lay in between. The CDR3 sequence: CASSLRGTQYF. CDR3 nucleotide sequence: TGTGCCAGCTCCCTTAGGGGTACGCAGTATTTT.

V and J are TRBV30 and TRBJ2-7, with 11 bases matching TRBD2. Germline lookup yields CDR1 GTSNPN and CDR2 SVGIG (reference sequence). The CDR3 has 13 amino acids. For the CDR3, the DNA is TGTGCAATTACTAGCGGGGGCGTCTACGAGCAGTACTTC. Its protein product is CAITSGGVYEQYF.

The CDR3: CASSQERREWFNEQFF. DNA for the CDR3: TGTGCCAGCAGCCAAGAGAGGAGGGAATGGTTCAATGAGCAGTTCTTC. This rearrangement joins TRBV14 to TRBJ2-1; TRBD2 might be the D (6 bases). CDR1 SGHDN and CDR2 FVKESK come from the germline V gene. There are 16 residues in the CDR3. V gave up 0 bases and J gave up 6 bases, with 15 bases separating them.

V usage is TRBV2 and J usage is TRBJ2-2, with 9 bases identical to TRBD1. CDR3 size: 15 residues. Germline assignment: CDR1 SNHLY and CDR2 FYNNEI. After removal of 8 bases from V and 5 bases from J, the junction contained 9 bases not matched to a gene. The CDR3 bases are TGTGCCAGCGGTGGGACAGGGTGGAAGACCGGGGAGCTGTTTTTT. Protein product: CASGGTGWKTGELFF. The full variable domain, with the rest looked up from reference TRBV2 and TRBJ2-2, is EPEVTQTPSHQVTQMGQEVILRCVPISNHLYFYWYRQILGQKVEFLVSFYNNEISEKSEIFDDQFSVERPDGSNFTLKIRSTKLEDSAMYFCASGGTGWKTGELFFGEGSRLTVL.

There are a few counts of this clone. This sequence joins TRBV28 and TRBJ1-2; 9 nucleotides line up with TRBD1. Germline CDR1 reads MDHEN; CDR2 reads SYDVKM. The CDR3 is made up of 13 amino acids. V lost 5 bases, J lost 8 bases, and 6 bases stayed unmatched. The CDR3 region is CASSPQGATGYTF. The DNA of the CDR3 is TGTGCCAGCAGTCCACAGGGGGCGACCGGCTACACCTTC.

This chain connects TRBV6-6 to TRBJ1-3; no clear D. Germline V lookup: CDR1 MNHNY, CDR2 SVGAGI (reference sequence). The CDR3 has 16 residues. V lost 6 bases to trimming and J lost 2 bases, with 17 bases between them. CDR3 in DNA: TGTGCCAGCAGCCCGGCCAGCGCCCAACCTGGAAACACCATATATTTT. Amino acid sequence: CASSPASAQPGNTIYF.

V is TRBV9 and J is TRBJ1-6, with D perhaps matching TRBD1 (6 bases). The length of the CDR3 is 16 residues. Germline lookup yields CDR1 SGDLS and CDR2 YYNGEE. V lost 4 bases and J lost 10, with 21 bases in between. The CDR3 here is CASSSPLQGRDSPLHF. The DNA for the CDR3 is TGTGCCAGCAGCAGCCCATTACAGGGCAGGGACTCACCCCTCCACTTT.

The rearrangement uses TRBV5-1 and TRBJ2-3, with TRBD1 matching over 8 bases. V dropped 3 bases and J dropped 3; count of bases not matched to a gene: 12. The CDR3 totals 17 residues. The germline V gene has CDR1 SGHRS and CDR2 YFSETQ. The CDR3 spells CASSSYRGLTITDTQYF. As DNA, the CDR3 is TGCGCCAGCAGCTCCTACAGGGGGTTGACAATAACAGATACGCAGTATTTT. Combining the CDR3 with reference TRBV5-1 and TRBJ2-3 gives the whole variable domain KAGVTQTPRYLIKTRGQQVTLSCSPISGHRSVSWYQQTPGQGLQFLFEYFSETQRNKGNFPGRFSGRQFSNSRSEMNVSTLELGDSALYLCASSSYRGLTITDTQYFGPGTRLTVL.

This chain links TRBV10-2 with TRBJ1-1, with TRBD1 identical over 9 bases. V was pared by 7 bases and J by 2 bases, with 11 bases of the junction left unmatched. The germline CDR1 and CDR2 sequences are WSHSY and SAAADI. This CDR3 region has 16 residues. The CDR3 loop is CASTGGTGIVNTEAFF. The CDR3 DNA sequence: TGCGCCAGCACGGGCGGGACAGGGATCGTTAACACTGAAGCTTTCTTT.

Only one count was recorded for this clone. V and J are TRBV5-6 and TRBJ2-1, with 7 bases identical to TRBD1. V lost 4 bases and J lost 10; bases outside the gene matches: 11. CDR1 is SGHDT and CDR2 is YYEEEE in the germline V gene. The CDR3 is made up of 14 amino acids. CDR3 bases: TGTGCCAGCAGCGCCTACTCACAGGGGAACGAGCAGTTCTTC. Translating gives CASSAYSQGNEQFF.

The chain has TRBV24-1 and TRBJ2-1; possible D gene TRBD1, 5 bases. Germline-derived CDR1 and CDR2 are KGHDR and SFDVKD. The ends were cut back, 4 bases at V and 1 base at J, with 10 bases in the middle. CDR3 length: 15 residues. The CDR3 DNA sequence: TGTGCCACCAGTGACCAGGGTGCTTCCTACAATGAGCAGTTCTTC. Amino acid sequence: CATSDQGASYNEQFF.

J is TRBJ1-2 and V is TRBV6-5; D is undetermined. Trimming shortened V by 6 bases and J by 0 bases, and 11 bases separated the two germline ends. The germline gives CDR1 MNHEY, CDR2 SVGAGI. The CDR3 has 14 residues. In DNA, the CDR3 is TGTGCCAGCAGCCTTGGGCCGTCTAACTATGGCTACACCTTC. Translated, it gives CASSLGPSNYGYTF.

The chain's CDR3 is CASYPDRDYGYTF. For the CDR3, the DNA is TGTGCCAGCTACCCGGACAGGGATTACGGCTACACCTTC. This chain uses TRBV18 with TRBJ1-2; 8 bases match TRBD1. CDR3 length equals 13 residues. Germline V gene data show CDR1 as KGHSH and CDR2 as LQKENI. V was clipped by 7 bases and J by 8 bases; unmatched bases: 9.